The 23 T cell receptor beta chains presented below share a single source sample, sequenced in a study of CXCR3-negative and CXCR3-positive naive CD8 T cells (dated by TCRdb to the late 2010s). Reads for this sample came from a NextSeq 550. The Human TCR Profiling Kit (MiLaboratory) was used to make UMI-labeled 5' RACE TRB cDNA libraries. Once TCRdb had reprocessed the reads, it stored one entry per CDR3 protein sequence and supplied no DNA. The table kept for this sample lists around 60,000 distinct CDR3 sequences. The ten largest clones represent 0.42% of the sample. The sequenced sample consisted of naive CXCR3- CD8+ T cells from blood. Reading the label with the study, this specimen's cell subset or site is: CD45RO-CCR7+CD27+CD95- naive CD8+ T cells lacking CXCR3 (TNR3-). The receptors stem from a human donor in good health. Some clones in this sample may be carry-over from other donors' samples.

This chain uses TRBV29-1 with TRBJ1-1. This CDR3 comprises 11 residues. Germline-derived CDR1 and CDR2 are SQVTM and ANQGSEA. CDR3 sequence reads: CSVDLFGGPFF. The full variable domain, with the rest looked up from reference TRBV29-1 and TRBJ1-1, is SAVISQKPSRDICQRGTSLTIQCQVDSQVTMMFWYRQQPGQSLTLIATANQGSEATYESGFVIDKFPISRPNLTFSTLTVSNMSPEDSSIYLCSVDLFGGPFFGQGTRLTVV.

The J gene is TRBJ2-6, the V gene TRBV4-1; the TRBD1 assignment by TCRdb is unverifiable without DNA. The germline V gene has CDR1 MGHRA and CDR2 YSYEKL. The CDR3 is 18 amino acids. This CDR3 reads CASSQGTGLVSGANVLTF.

The chain couples TRBV7-8 to TRBJ2-3. The CDR3 loop spans 14 amino acids. CDR1 is SGHVS, CDR2 FQNEAQ, per germline. The CDR3 protein is CASSLPGVTDTQYF.

V and J are TRBV12-3 or TRBV12-4 and TRBJ1-1. CDR3 length equals 14 residues. The CDR3 sequence is CASSLLGSNTEAFF.

This chain links TRBV20-1 with TRBJ2-7; TCRdb's D call, TRBD1, is unchecked because there is no DNA. The germline CDR1 and CDR2 sequences are DFQATT and SNEGSKA (reference sequence). The CDR3 has 15 amino acids. The CDR3 region is CSAQGVRKPSYEQYF.

The V call is TRBV4-3, the J call TRBJ2-7; absent DNA, TCRdb's TRBD1 call cannot be checked. Germline V lookup: CDR1 LGHNA, CDR2 YSLEER. The CDR3 is 15 amino acids. CDR3: CASSQERTEAYEQYF.

The rearrangement uses TRBV7-9 and TRBJ2-3. The CDR3 sequence is 16 residues long. Looked up from germline, CDR1 is SEHNR and CDR2 is FQNEAQ (reference sequence). CDR3 region: CASSSAGATITDTQYF.

V gene TRBV5-1 combines with J gene TRBJ2-7; the D call from TCRdb, TRBD1, cannot be confirmed without DNA. There are 14 residues in the CDR3. Germline V gene data show CDR1 as SGHRS and CDR2 as YFSETQ. CDR3 protein: CASSLDPGPDEQYF.

V and J are TRBV5-6 and TRBJ2-1; no DNA is available, so the TRBD1 call from TCRdb remains unchecked. Per germline, CDR1 SGHDT and CDR2 YYEEEE. This CDR3 contains 15 residues. The chain's CDR3 is CASSLGSRAAGEQFF.

This chain joins TRBV20-1 and TRBJ1-1; TCRdb's D call of TRBD1 is untestable without DNA. Germline-derived CDR1 and CDR2 are DFQATT and SNEGSKA (reference sequence). The CDR3 extends over 12 amino acids. The CDR3 reads CSARTGDTEAFF.

V is TRBV12-3 or TRBV12-4 and J is TRBJ2-1; TCRdb names TRBD2, which stays unverified in the absence of DNA. The CDR3 length is 18 residues. The CDR3 spells CASSLIGLAGGSSNEQFF.

The rearrangement links TRBV10-3 to TRBJ2-3; lacking DNA, the TRBD2 call made by TCRdb goes unchecked. Germline CDR1 reads ENHRY; CDR2 reads SYGVKD. CDR3 length: 17 residues. The CDR3 region is CAISETWTSGKTDTQYF.

CDR3 region: CSVETLAAEQFF. The chain links TRBV29-1 to TRBJ2-1; TCRdb's D call, TRBD2, is unchecked because there is no DNA. CDR3 size: 12 residues. CDR1 and CDR2 (germline): SQVTM, ANQGSEA.

This chain uses TRBV12-3 or TRBV12-4 with TRBJ1-2. This CDR3 is built from 13 residues. The CDR3 loop is CASSLQFGDGYTF.

V usage is TRBV5-6 and J usage is TRBJ2-1; the TCRdb call, TRBD1, lacks DNA for checking. This CDR3 spans 17 amino acids. Germline CDR1 reads SGHDT; CDR2 reads YYEEEE. The CDR3: CASSQGLGGISYNEQFF.

This chain links TRBV28 with TRBJ2-1; no DNA is available, so the TRBD1 call from TCRdb remains unchecked. Germline assignment: CDR1 MDHEN and CDR2 SYDVKM. This CDR3 has 16 amino acids. Here the CDR3 reads CASNALLGGFYNEQFF.

The chain carries TRBV11-2 and TRBJ2-1; TCRdb's D call, TRBD2, is unchecked because there is no DNA. CDR3 size: 18 residues. CDR1 and CDR2 (germline): SGHAT, FQNNGV. The CDR3 reads CASSSGLAGSSFYNEQFF.

The V call is TRBV6-2 or TRBV6-3, the J call TRBJ2-7. Germline CDR1 MNHEY, CDR2 SVGEGT. The CDR3 has 13 residues. Here the CDR3 reads CASSFDFSYEQYF.

The chain employs TRBV4-3 and TRBJ1-1; TCRdb's assignment of TRBD1 cannot be checked, as there is no DNA. The CDR3 extends over 14 amino acids. The germline gives CDR1 LGHNA, CDR2 YSLEER. CDR3 sequence: CASSQDVADSEAFF.

V and J are TRBV4-2 and TRBJ2-7. This CDR3 is built from 15 residues. The germline gives CDR1 LGHNA, CDR2 YNFKEQ. CDR3 protein: CASSQGGTGYYEQYF.

This chain joins TRBV19 and TRBJ2-7; TCRdb selects TRBD1, and the lack of DNA leaves this call unchecked. The germline V gene has CDR1 LNHDA and CDR2 SQIVND (reference sequence). The CDR3 is 15 amino acids. The CDR3 sequence: CASSIARDINYEQYF.

The chain combines TRBV20-1 with TRBJ2-7; TCRdb reports TRBD1, a call that lacks DNA to check it against. This CDR3 has 16 amino acids. In germline, CDR1 is DFQATT, CDR2 SNEGSKA (reference sequence). The CDR3 is CSAREPRAGPPPEQYF.

The chain links TRBV7-6 to TRBJ2-1; without DNA, the TCRdb call of TRBD1 cannot be checked. CDR3 length: 17 amino acids. Germline V lookup: CDR1 SGHVS, CDR2 FNYEAQ. The CDR3 here is CASSGGQARESYNEQFF. Looking up the rest from reference TRBV7-6 and TRBJ2-1 gives the full variable domain: GAGVSQSPRYKVTKRGQDVALRCDPISGHVSLYWYRQALGQGPEFLTYFNYEAQQDKSGLPNDRFSAERPEGSISTLTIQRTEQRDSAMYRCASSGGQARESYNEQFFGPGTRLTVL.